This T cell receptor beta chain was sequenced in a study of shared clonotypes between healthy human individuals. Method: immunoSEQ multiplex PCR; TCRdb's copy keeps in-frame clones and lacks some. The sample has fewer than 600,000 clones, about 85% seen once; the top ten hold about 13%. Trimming took 0 bases from V and 4 from J, leaving 9 bases between them. The germline gives CDR1 SQVTM, CDR2 ANQGSEA. The CDR3 sequence is 14 residues long. This clone was counted between two and nine times. The sample comprised PBMCs. This receptor was taken from a middle-aged woman in good health. Some clones in this sample may be carry-over from other donors' samples. V usage is TRBV29-1 and J usage is TRBJ2-2; possibly TRBD2 for D (6 bases). CDR3 sequence: CSVEDGGATGELFF. The CDR3, as DNA: TGCAGCGTTGAAGATGGCGGGGCCACCGGGGAGCTGTTTTTT.